This T cell receptor (beta chain) was recovered during a study of blood T cell repertoires in COVID-19. This clone was counted at least ten times. The V and J ends lost 5 bases and 6 bases, in that order; junction bases with no gene match: 19. The CDR3 spans 18 residues. Germline V gene sequence: CDR1 MDHEN, CDR2 SYDVKM. Recruitment covered about two dozen US areas and drew participants whose ages spanned roughly 18 to 90 years. Two negative PCRs, clearance, or symptom resolution had been documented for recovered Cohort 3 donors. As processed by the authors: The assay estimated nucleated cells by amplifying reference gene primers. The repertoire was sequenced with immunoSEQ multiplex PCR; TCRdb's copy has only in-frame clones and lacks some. For V, J and clone size, that table is used; D and trimming come from the DNA. The sample gives about 180,000 clones, approximately 85% of which show up once; roughly 6.2% is in the top ten.

The genes are TRBV28 and TRBJ1-1; 9 bases agree with TRBD1. The specimen was PBMCs or T cells enriched from blood (not recorded which). The sequence came from a man between 35 and 55 years old who had recovered from COVID-19. CDR3 DNA sequence: TGTGCCAGCAGTCCCTCTCCGGGACAGGGTGGGTTTAGTTCTGAAGCTTTCTTT. Its protein is CASSPSPGQGGFSSEAFF.